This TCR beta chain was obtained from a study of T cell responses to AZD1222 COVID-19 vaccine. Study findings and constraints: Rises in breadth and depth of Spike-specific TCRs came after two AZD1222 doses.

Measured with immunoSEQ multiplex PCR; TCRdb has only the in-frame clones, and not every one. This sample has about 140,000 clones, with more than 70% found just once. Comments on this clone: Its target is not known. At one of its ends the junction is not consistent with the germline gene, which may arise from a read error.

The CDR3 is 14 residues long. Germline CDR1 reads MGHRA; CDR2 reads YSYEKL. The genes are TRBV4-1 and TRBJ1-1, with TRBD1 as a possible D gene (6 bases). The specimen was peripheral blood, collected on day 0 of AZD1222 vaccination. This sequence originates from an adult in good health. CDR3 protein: CPSSPPGELTEAFF. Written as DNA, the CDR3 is TGCCCCAGCAGCCCGCCAGGGGAGCTCACTGAAGCTTTCTTT.